This is a list of T cell receptor beta chains from one sample in a study of PD-L1 blockade in urothelial cancer. The protocol was immunoSEQ multiplex PCR, while the TCRdb copy is restricted to in-frame clones and leaves out a portion. This sample yields 35,000 to 45,000 clones, of which roughly nine tenths are seen a single time; less than 8% belongs to the top ten. Source: PBMCs, taken around atezolizumab (anti-PD-L1) treatment. These receptors originate from a man aged 70 or older with urothelial cancer. The CDR3 runs from the conserved cysteine through the conserved F or W.

cdr3_aa	v_call	j_call
CASTGTSGRGDTQYF	TRBV19	TRBJ2-3
CAISEGAYEQYF	TRBV10-3	TRBJ2-7
CASSHSGGEAVRGYGYTF	TRBV28	TRBJ1-2
CASSEWGRGNTIYF	TRBV6-1	TRBJ1-3
CASSPDRVSSGNTIYF	TRBV9	TRBJ1-3
CASSLRVGAGNTIYF	TRBV27	TRBJ1-3
CASSWWTGERGEKLFF	TRBV5-5	TRBJ1-4
CASSLDRGREQYF	TRBV18	TRBJ2-7
CASSAGQGISGNTIYF	TRBV9	TRBJ1-3
CASSSPGQASYEQYF	TRBV5-4	TRBJ2-7
CASSGHINQPQHF	TRBV6-1	TRBJ1-5
CASSPGTGGYEQYF	TRBV18	TRBJ2-7
CASAEGSGANVLTF	TRBV9	TRBJ2-6
CASRETGTLTYEQYF	TRBV25-1	TRBJ2-7
CASSIDREGRFNEQFF	TRBV19	TRBJ2-1
CASTIAGGTSGANVLTF	TRBV27	TRBJ2-6
CASMAGRSYGYTF	TRBV6-1	TRBJ1-2
CASSPNRVDEQFF	TRBV18	TRBJ2-1
CASSLSVADPMGYEQYF	TRBV7-3	TRBJ2-7
CASSDTIWFDEQYF	TRBV10-2	TRBJ2-7
CASSLGAQSEKLFF	TRBV13	TRBJ1-4
CASSPGNQPQHF	TRBV28	TRBJ1-5
CASSVNTGGTEAFF	TRBV9	TRBJ1-1
CASSSTGTGSKETQYF	TRBV7-9	TRBJ2-5
CASSLAAGPGNTIYF	TRBV5-1	TRBJ1-3
CASSYRAGLNQPQHF	TRBV13	TRBJ1-5
CASSEPGQGNKLFF	TRBV9	TRBJ1-4
CASKGQWEADTQYF	TRBV2	TRBJ2-3
CASSVVGLTTTDTQYF	TRBV9	TRBJ2-3
CASSMDKGVGSYEQYF	TRBV19	TRBJ2-7
CASSSSRDSNQPQHF	TRBV18	TRBJ1-5
CASSSSGGFERNEQFF	TRBV5-1	TRBJ2-1
CASSPQSGNTGELFF	TRBV6-6	TRBJ2-2
CASSPRTAEAFF	TRBV18	TRBJ1-1
CATSREAGGQETQYF	TRBV15	TRBJ2-5
CASSQGLAGPTDTQYF	TRBV4-1	TRBJ2-3
CASSVARASGELFF	TRBV9	TRBJ2-2
CASSPMTGGQGNTIYF	TRBV27	TRBJ1-3
CATSSSPSGKTDTQYF	TRBV15	TRBJ2-3
CASSPSGGTGELFF	TRBV28	TRBJ2-2
CASSPGTANTEAFF	TRBV5-1	TRBJ1-1
CASSEIAPSGYTEAFF	TRBV7-6	TRBJ1-1
CASSLTTLHTQYF	TRBV7-2	TRBJ2-3
CASRLSLAGGTDTQYF	TRBV28	TRBJ2-3
CASSELAGVPREQYF	TRBV6-1	TRBJ2-7
CASSLTGRNQPQHF	TRBV7-9	TRBJ1-5
CSVLGTGASTDTQYF	TRBV29-1	TRBJ2-3
CASRGQSNTGELFF	TRBV27	TRBJ2-2
CASSFRDSPVRETQYF	TRBV28	TRBJ2-5
CASSLGGANTGELFF	TRBV5-4	TRBJ2-2
CASSQSGTYTDTQYF	TRBV2	TRBJ2-3
CASSITALYEQYF	TRBV6-1	TRBJ2-7